This paragraph reports one TCR beta chain. Its antigen is unidentified. Produced via immunoSEQ multiplex PCR; TCRdb's table is partial and in-frame only. Of around 150,000 clones listed, roughly 94% are singletons. Investigators merged groups given second doses at roughly 4 or roughly 12 weeks. Trimming left V 4 bases short and J 4 bases short, with 13 bases between. CDR3 size: 13 residues. CDR1 is GTSNPN and CDR2 is SVGIG in the germline V gene (reference sequence). The data derive from a study of T cell responses to AZD1222 COVID-19 vaccine. Study-wide points: Clonal diversity may have been underestimated, and the donors were mostly white British, with more females than males. Just a handful of AZD1222 recipients tested seropositive at baseline. Repertoire sampling occurred only after the peak T cell response.

This sample comprised peripheral blood, obtained 28 days after the second AZD1222 dose. The TCR sequence derives from an adult who received the AZD1222 COVID-19 vaccine. V usage is TRBV30 and J usage is TRBJ2-5; D uncertain. CDR3: CAWTAPRRETQYF. The DNA of the CDR3 is TGTGCCTGGACCGCTCCCCGGCGAGAGACCCAGTACTTC.